This T cell receptor (beta chain) was profiled in a study of early T cells in non-severe SARS-CoV-2 infection. This clonotype showed up many times. This CDR3 is built from 18 residues. V shed 4 bases, J shed 0 bases, and the junction held 13 bases outside the gene matches. CDR1 SGHRS and CDR2 YFSETQ come from the germline V gene. TCRdb re-called the 5' RACE reads with MiXCR, one entry per CDR3 protein. This table holds around 26,000 distinct CDR3 sequences, more than 4.5% found once. The source is an adult who was a healthcare worker with PCR-confirmed SARS-CoV-2 infection or an uninfected control (not recorded which). The V gene is TRBV5-1, the J gene TRBJ2-4; 7 nucleotides agree with TRBD2. The sequenced sample consisted of whole blood. The chain's CDR3 is CASSEDPGGGLAKNIQYF. CDR3 bases: TGCGCCAGCAGCGAGGACCCAGGCGGGGGACTAGCCAAAAACATTCAGTACTTC.